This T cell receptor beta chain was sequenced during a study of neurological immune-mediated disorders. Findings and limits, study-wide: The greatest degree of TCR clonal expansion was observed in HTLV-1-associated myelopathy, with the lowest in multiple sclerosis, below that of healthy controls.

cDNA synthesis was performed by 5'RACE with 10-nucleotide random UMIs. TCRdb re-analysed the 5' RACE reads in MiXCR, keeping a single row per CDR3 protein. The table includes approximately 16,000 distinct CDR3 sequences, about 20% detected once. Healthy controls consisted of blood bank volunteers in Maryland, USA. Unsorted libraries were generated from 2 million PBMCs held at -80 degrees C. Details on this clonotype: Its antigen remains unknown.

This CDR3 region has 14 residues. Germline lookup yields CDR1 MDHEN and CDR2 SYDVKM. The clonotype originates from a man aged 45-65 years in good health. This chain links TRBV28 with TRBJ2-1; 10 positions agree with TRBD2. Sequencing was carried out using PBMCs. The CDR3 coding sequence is TGTGGCAGACGAGGACCTAGCGGGAGCAATGAGCAGTTCTTC. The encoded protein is CGRRGPSGSNEQFF.